The 20 T cell receptor beta chains listed next were all sequenced from one sample in a study of technical replicates of blood from a few donors. Sequenced by immunoSEQ multiplex PCR; TCRdb stores in-frame clones only, minus some. Among under 95,000 clones listed, 95% were seen once. Sequenced: T cells isolated from PBMCs. The receptors come from a human donor in good health.

The CDR3 is CASSTPSSEQYF. The CDR3 DNA reads TGTGCCAGCAGTACCCCTAGCTCCGAGCAGTACTTC. The V and J genes are TRBV2 and TRBJ2-7, with D tentatively TRBD2 (5 bases). Germline V CDR1 and CDR2: SNHLY, FYNNEI. V shed 5 bases and J shed 6 bases, with 11 bases lying between them. This CDR3 has 12 amino acids.

The chain couples TRBV14 to TRBJ2-1; D is perhaps TRBD2 (6 bases). V shed 4 bases and J shed 7 bases, with 14 bases lying between them. The CDR3 is made up of 14 amino acids. Germline V lookup: CDR1 SGHDN, CDR2 FVKESK. CDR3 nucleotides: TGTGCCAGCAGCCCCCAGTCAGCGGGTAATGAGCAGTTCTTC. It encodes CASSPQSAGNEQFF.

The chain recombines TRBV5-4 with TRBJ2-7; D uncertain. Deletions cut 1 base from V and 5 bases from J, with 7 bases between. Germline-derived CDR1 and CDR2 are SGHNT and YYREEE (reference sequence). This CDR3 is 12 amino acids long. The chain's CDR3 is CASSLIANEQYF. The CDR3 coding sequence is TGTGCCAGCAGCTTGATAGCAAACGAGCAGTACTTC.

The chain links TRBV29-1 to TRBJ2-1; 11 positions match TRBD2. CDR3 length: 16 amino acids. The V segment lost 7 bases and the J segment 7 bases; nucleotides outside the gene matches: 15. The V gene's germline CDR1 is SQVTM and CDR2 ANQGSEA. The CDR3 region has the DNA TGCAGCGCTCAACGCCGAACTAGCGGGAGTCGAAATGAGCAGTTCTTC. It yields the protein CSAQRRTSGSRNEQFF.

The chain is built from TRBV6-1 and TRBJ1-4, with TRBD1 matching over 10 bases. Trimming took 6 bases from V and 8 from J; bases not matched to a gene: 9. The germline V gene encodes CDR1 MNHNS and CDR2 SASEGT. The CDR3 is made up of 15 amino acids. The CDR3 bases are TGTGCCAGCAGACAAACCGGGACAGGGGACGAAAAACTGTTTTTT. Its protein product is CASRQTGTGDEKLFF.

This rearrangement joins TRBV19 to TRBJ2-5; 9 positions agree with TRBD1. J gave up 4 bases and V 3 bases, and 0 bases lay outside the gene matches. This CDR3 has 13 amino acids. Looked up from germline, CDR1 is LNHDA and CDR2 is SQIVND (reference sequence). The chain's CDR3 is CASSMDRGETQYF. As DNA, the CDR3 is TGTGCCAGTAGTATGGACAGGGGAGAGACCCAGTACTTC.

V and J are TRBV7-6 and TRBJ2-1; TRBD2 agrees at 11 bases. Per germline, CDR1 SGHVS and CDR2 FNYEAQ. The CDR3 consists of 13 residues. Trimming cost V 8 bases and J 3 bases; bases outside gene matches: 0. The CDR3 loop is CASGLAGYNEQFF. CDR3 sequence (DNA): TGTGCCAGCGGACTAGCGGGCTACAATGAGCAGTTCTTC.

The chain carries TRBV27 and TRBJ2-7; D is possibly TRBD1 (6 bases). This CDR3 region has 13 residues. Trimming cost V 6 bases and J 1 base, with 10 bases left between them. The germline CDR1 and CDR2 sequences are MNHEY and SMNVEV (reference sequence). The chain's CDR3 is CASRRGSSYEQYF. In DNA, the CDR3 is TGTGCCAGCAGGAGGGGGTCATCCTACGAGCAGTACTTC.

The chain joins TRBV10-3 to TRBJ2-2; the D gene is possibly TRBD1 (5 bases). The CDR3 totals 14 residues. The V end lost 7 bases, the J end lost 8 bases, and 17 bases lay between the germline ends. Germline-derived CDR1 and CDR2 are ENHRY and SYGVKD. CDR3 DNA sequence: TGTGCCATCACCGATAGGCAGGGCGAAGGGGAGCTGTTTTTT. Translated, it gives CAITDRQGEGELFF.

This rearrangement joins TRBV18 to TRBJ1-2, with 7 positions matching TRBD1. This CDR3 region has 15 residues. CDR1 and CDR2 from the germline V gene are KGHSH and LQKENI. Unmatched junction bases numbered 8, after V lost 2 bases and J lost 5 bases. CDR3 sequence (DNA): TGTGCCAGCTCACCAGAGGGGGCGCTGATATATGGCTACACCTTC. Amino acid sequence: CASSPEGALIYGYTF.

J is TRBJ2-6 and V is TRBV7-2; tentative D call: TRBD1 (6 bases). Germline lookup yields CDR1 SGHTA and CDR2 FQGNSA. This CDR3 has 17 residues. V lost 0 bases to trimming and J lost 2 bases, with 11 bases between them. The CDR3 region is CASSLALNRAGANVLTF. The CDR3 DNA sequence: TGTGCCAGCAGCTTAGCGCTAAACAGGGCTGGGGCCAACGTCCTGACTTTC.

The gene calls are TRBV18 and TRBJ2-7, with 7 bases lining up with TRBD1. With 4 bases clipped from V and 0 bases from J, the junction kept 3 bases outside the gene matches. In germline, CDR1 is KGHSH, CDR2 LQKENI. The CDR3 is 14 amino acids. CDR3 bases: TGTGCCAGCTCACTAGGGGACAGCTCCTACGAGCAGTACTTC. It specifies CASSLGDSSYEQYF.

As concerns this clone: A junction end diverges from the germline sequence, so it may reflect a read error. The chain recombines TRBV7-7 with TRBJ2-7, with 10 positions matching TRBD1. This CDR3 comprises 15 residues. The germline V gene encodes CDR1 SSHAT and CDR2 FNYEAQ (reference sequence). CDR3 nucleotides: TGTGCTAGCAGCTCCACGACAGGGGGCCAGGGCGAGCAGTACTTC. Amino acid sequence: CASSSTTGGQGEQYF.

The J gene is TRBJ2-1, the V gene TRBV19, with a possible D match to TRBD1 (6 bases). V was pared by 0 bases and J by 10 bases, with 10 bases between. The CDR3 is 13 amino acids. In germline, CDR1 is LNHDA, CDR2 SQIVND (reference sequence). CDR3 in amino acids: CASSIDLRGEQFF. CDR3 DNA: TGTGCCAGTAGTATAGATCTGAGGGGGGAGCAGTTCTTC.

The chain carries TRBV5-1 and TRBJ2-7, with D possibly TRBD1 on 6 matching bases. There are 15 residues in the CDR3. Germline V gives CDR1 SGHRS, CDR2 YFSETQ. Trimming shortened V by 0 bases and J by 4 bases, and 14 bases separated the two germline ends. The CDR3 DNA reads as TGCGCCAGCAGCTTGGAGTGGGGGCAGATGTACGAGCAGTACTTC. It yields the protein CASSLEWGQMYEQYF. Full variable domain (missing parts from reference TRBV5-1 and TRBJ2-7): KAGVTQTPRYLIKTRGQQVTLSCSPISGHRSVSWYQQTPGQGLQFLFEYFSETQRNKGNFPGRFSGRQFSNSRSEMNVSTLELGDSALYLCASSLEWGQMYEQYFGPGTRLTVT.

The chain recombines TRBV7-9 with TRBJ1-2; the D gene is possibly TRBD1 (6 bases). CDR3 length equals 16 residues. Trimming left V 1 base short and J 6 bases short, with 18 bases between. Looked up from germline, CDR1 is SEHNR and CDR2 is FQNEAQ (reference sequence). The CDR3 sequence: CASSLERTVKWDGYTF. As DNA, the CDR3 is TGTGCCAGCAGCTTAGAGCGGACAGTGAAGTGGGATGGCTACACCTTC.

V and J are TRBV28 and TRBJ2-3; TRBD1 agrees at 8 bases. V lost 7 bases to trimming and J lost 2 bases; unmatched junction nucleotides: 11. The CDR3 runs to 16 residues. CDR1 MDHEN and CDR2 SYDVKM come from the germline V gene. The CDR3 coding sequence is TGTGCCAGCATCCTGAACGGACAGGGTTCCACAGATACGCAGTATTTT. It codes for CASILNGQGSTDTQYF.

V and J are TRBV5-6 and TRBJ1-5; D is possibly TRBD1 (6 bases). The CDR3 runs 15 residues. The germline CDR1 and CDR2 sequences are SGHDT and YYEEEE. V lost 4 bases to trimming and J lost 6 bases, with 17 bases between them. In DNA, the CDR3 is TGTGCCAGCAGCCCGAGGGGGGGGCCAGGTCAGCCCCAGCATTTT. This encodes CASSPRGGPGQPQHF.

V usage is TRBV7-9 and J usage is TRBJ2-3, with a possible D match to TRBD2 (6 bases). V shed 0 bases and J shed 8 bases, with 18 bases lying between them. Per the germline V gene, CDR1 is SEHNR and CDR2 is FQNEAQ (reference sequence). The CDR3 is 16 residues long. In DNA, the CDR3 is TGTGCCAGCAGCTTAGCGGAAAGGAGGGGAGAGGGTACGCAGTATTTT. It encodes CASSLAERRGEGTQYF.

This clone appeared once. This sequence joins TRBV5-4 and TRBJ1-2; D remains ambiguous. The CDR3 has 14 residues. The V and J ends lost 0 bases and 6 bases respectively, with 12 bases between them. Germline assignment: CDR1 SGHNT and CDR2 YYREEE (reference sequence). The CDR3, as DNA: TGTGCCAGCAGCTTGGGGGTTCTCGGGGATGGCTACACCTTC. It encodes CASSLGVLGDGYTF.